The clone carrying this TCR beta chain is a singleton in its sample. This CDR3 region has 15 residues. The germline V gene encodes CDR1 LNHDA and CDR2 SQIVND (reference sequence). With 1 base clipped from V and 5 bases from J, the junction kept 3 bases outside the gene matches. The data derive from a study of blood T cell repertoires in COVID-19. Overall study context: Sites in the United States, Italy and Spain provided acute and convalescent COVID-19 samples. In each case, the material was cDNA or gDNA derived from T cells, B-cell-depleted T cells, or PBMCs.

Original methodology: Cell counts per sample came from amplifying reference gene primers. TCRdb's copy holds only in-frame clones and misses some; the assay was immunoSEQ multiplex PCR. V and J calls plus clone size are reproduced from that table; the DNA served to infer D and trimming. The sample includes 150,000 to 200,000 clones, roughly 84% of them seen just once. The sequenced material came from peripheral blood. This rearrangement joins TRBV19 to TRBJ2-5, with TRBD2 identical over 11 bases. The source is a woman aged 60 to 75 with acute or convalescent COVID-19. CDR3 sequence (DNA): TGTGCCAGTAGTATAGGGGGACTAGCGGAGGAGACCCAGTACTTC. Translation gives CASSIGGLAEETQYF.